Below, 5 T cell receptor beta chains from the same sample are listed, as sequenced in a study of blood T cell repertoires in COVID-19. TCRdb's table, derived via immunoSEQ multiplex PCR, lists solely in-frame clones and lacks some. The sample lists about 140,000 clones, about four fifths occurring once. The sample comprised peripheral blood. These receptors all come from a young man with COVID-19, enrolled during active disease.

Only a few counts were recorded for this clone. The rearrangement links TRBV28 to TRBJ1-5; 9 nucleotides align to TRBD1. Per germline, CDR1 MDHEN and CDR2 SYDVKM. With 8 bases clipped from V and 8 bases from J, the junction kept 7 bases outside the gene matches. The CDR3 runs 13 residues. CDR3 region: CASGGQGIEPQHF. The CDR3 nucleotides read TGTGCCAGCGGGGGACAGGGAATAGAGCCCCAGCATTTT.

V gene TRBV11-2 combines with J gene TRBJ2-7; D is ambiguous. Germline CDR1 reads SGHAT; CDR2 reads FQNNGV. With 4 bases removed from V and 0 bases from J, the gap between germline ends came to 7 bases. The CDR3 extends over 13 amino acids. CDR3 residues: CASSSIPSYEQYF. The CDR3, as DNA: TGTGCCAGCAGCTCCATTCCCTCCTACGAGCAGTACTTC.

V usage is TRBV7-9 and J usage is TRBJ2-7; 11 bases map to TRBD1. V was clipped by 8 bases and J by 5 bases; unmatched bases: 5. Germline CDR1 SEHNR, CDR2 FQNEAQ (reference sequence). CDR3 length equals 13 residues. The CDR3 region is CASPDRGHDEQYF. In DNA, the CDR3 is TGTGCCAGCCCGGACAGGGGGCACGACGAGCAGTACTTC.

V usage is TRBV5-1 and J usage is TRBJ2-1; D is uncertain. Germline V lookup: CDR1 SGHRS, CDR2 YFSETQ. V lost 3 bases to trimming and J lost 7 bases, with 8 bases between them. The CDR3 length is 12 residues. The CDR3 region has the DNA TGCGCCAGCAGCTGGCAGAGGAATGAGCAGTTCTTC. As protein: CASSWQRNEQFF.

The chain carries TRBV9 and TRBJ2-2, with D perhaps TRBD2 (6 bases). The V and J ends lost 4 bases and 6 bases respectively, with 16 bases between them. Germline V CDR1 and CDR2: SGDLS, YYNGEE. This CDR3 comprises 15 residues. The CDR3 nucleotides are TGTGCCAGCAGCACAAGAGGGAGGATTGCCGGGGAGCTGTTTTTT. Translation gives CASSTRGRIAGELFF.